This T cell receptor beta chain came from a study of shared clonotypes between healthy human individuals. The overall study: For every donor, three CD4 naive, three CD4 memory, two CD8 naive and one CD8 memory plates were used. Study-level points and caveats: Among donors, the sharing of clonotypes was expected to be influenced by sequencing depth. About 5% of naive CD4 clonotypes were shared across several donors.

The DNA input per sorted-subset replicate PCR was 200 ng, corresponding to around 28,000 T cell genomes. The method was immunoSEQ multiplex PCR; TCRdb's version includes in-frame clones alone and lacks a portion of them. In the table there are about 1,800,000 clones, roughly 94% of which are singletons. Positive CCR7 selection of CD45RO-negative cells yielded the naive CD8 cells, and terminally differentiated effector memory CD45RA+ cells were excluded. In germline, CDR1 is MNHEY, CDR2 SVGAGI. The ends lost 0 bases at V and 2 bases at J; junction bases unmatched: 1. This CDR3 spans 14 amino acids. As concerns this clone: Its specificity is not known. Different DNA sequences within this sample yield the same CDR3.

Sequenced input: naive CD8+ T cells sorted from blood. V usage is TRBV6-5 and J usage is TRBJ2-7; 7 bases map to TRBD1. This clonotype originated in a man younger than 35 in good health. The CDR3 is CASSYSGTAYEQYF. CDR3 DNA sequence: TGTGCCAGCAGTTACTCCGGGACAGCCTACGAGCAGTACTTC.